One sample yielded the 21 T cell receptor beta chains listed below, sequenced in a study of T cell responses to AZD1222 COVID-19 vaccine. Repertoires were generated with immunoSEQ multiplex PCR, while TCRdb's copy carries only in-frame clones and drops some. The profile covers 100,000 to 150,000 clones, with over 75% appearing a single time and about 1.6% taken by the ten largest. Source: peripheral blood, taken on day 0 of AZD1222 vaccination. These receptors were taken from an adult in good health.

This clone was detected only a few times. The chain has TRBV7-2 and TRBJ2-5; a possible D gene is TRBD2 (6 bases). The germline CDR1 and CDR2 sequences are SGHTA and FQGNSA. With 5 bases removed from V and 1 base from J, the gap between germline ends came to 8 bases. The CDR3 loop spans 13 amino acids. CDR3: CASSRDFQETQYF. Here the CDR3 DNA reads TGTGCCAGCAGCCGGGACTTCCAAGAGACCCAGTACTTC.

This clone was observed a single time. The chain joins TRBV7-2 to TRBJ2-2, with D unclear. This CDR3 contains 10 residues. From germline, CDR1 is SGHTA and CDR2 FQGNSA. V lost 11 bases and J lost 1, with 2 bases in between. In nucleotides, the CDR3 is TGTGCCTTGAACACCGGGGAGCTGTTTTTT. Amino acid sequence: CALNTGELFF.

The rearrangement joins TRBV18 to TRBJ2-1; no reliable D call. The V end was cut by 1 base, the J end by 2 bases, with 9 bases between. Germline V gene sequence: CDR1 KGHSH, CDR2 LQKENI. This CDR3 comprises 15 residues. CDR3 sequence: CASSPRGYAYNEQFF. CDR3 nucleotide sequence: TGTGCCAGCTCACCACGGGGATATGCCTACAATGAGCAGTTCTTC.

V and J are TRBV2 and TRBJ1-4; D remains ambiguous. The CDR3 is made up of 10 amino acids. Per the germline V gene, CDR1 is SNHLY and CDR2 is FYNNEI. V was cut by 4 bases and J by 8 bases, with 2 bases left in between. The CDR3 sequence: CASSVEKLFF. The CDR3 DNA sequence: TGTGCCAGCAGTGTCGAAAAACTGTTTTTT.

In its sample, this clone was seen a few times. The chain couples TRBV18 to TRBJ1-1; D call uncertain. This CDR3 comprises 13 residues. Trimming pared 6 bases from V and 7 bases from J, leaving 15 bases between. CDR1 KGHSH and CDR2 LQKENI come from the germline V gene. The CDR3 here is CASSPLDGIEAFF. For the CDR3, the DNA is TGTGCCAGCTCGCCGTTGGACGGTATTGAAGCTTTCTTT.

The rearrangement links TRBV14 to TRBJ1-3, with 8 bases matching TRBD1. After removal of 1 base from V and 4 bases from J, the junction contained 3 bases not matched to a gene. This CDR3 spans 15 amino acids. CDR1 SGHDN and CDR2 FVKESK come from the germline V gene. The CDR3: CASSQVRGPGNTIYF. CDR3 nucleotide sequence: TGTGCCAGCAGCCAAGTCAGGGGGCCCGGAAACACCATATATTTT.

The CDR3 DNA sequence: TGTGCCAGCAGCCTTACCGGACAGGCCAGCTACACCTTC. It encodes CASSLTGQASYTF. The chain carries TRBV9 and TRBJ1-2, with TRBD1 matching 7 bases. The CDR3 length is 13 residues. From germline, CDR1 is SGDLS and CDR2 YYNGEE. V was clipped by 4 bases and J by 9 bases; unmatched bases: 9.

V and J are TRBV6-5 and TRBJ1-6; TRBD1 matches at 7 bases. This CDR3 is built from 15 residues. CDR1 MNHEY and CDR2 SVGAGI come from the germline V gene. Trimming took 2 bases from V and 7 from J; bases not matched to a gene: 5. As DNA, the CDR3 is TGTGCCAGCAGTTACGGGGGGACAGCCAATTCACCCCTCCACTTT. Amino acid sequence: CASSYGGTANSPLHF.

This clone was seen a single time. The genes are TRBV7-2 and TRBJ2-7; 12 nucleotides line up with TRBD2. The V gene's germline CDR1 is SGHTA and CDR2 FQGNSA. The CDR3 is made up of 14 amino acids. Unmatched junction bases numbered 1, after V lost 6 bases and J lost 1 base. The CDR3, as DNA: TGTGCCAGCAGTGGGACTAGCGGGTCCTACGAGCAGTACTTC. Its protein product is CASSGTSGSYEQYF.

This chain uses TRBV6-5 with TRBJ1-6; 10 bases agree with TRBD1. Trimming removed 6 bases from V and 6 bases from J; junction bases left unmatched: 2. Per germline, CDR1 MNHEY and CDR2 SVGAGI. CDR3 length: 14 residues. The chain's CDR3 is CASSGTGVNSPLHF. CDR3 DNA sequence: TGTGCCAGCAGCGGGACAGGGGTTAATTCACCCCTCCACTTT.

This clone was counted a single time. This chain connects TRBV4-1 to TRBJ1-2; no firm D call. V lost 3 bases and J 8 bases, leaving 16 bases between the germline ends. Germline-derived CDR1 and CDR2 are MGHRA and YSYEKL. The CDR3 length is 14 residues. The CDR3 DNA sequence: TGCGCCAGCAGCCAGGGCGGGAATCCGGGAGGCTACACCTTC. Its translation is CASSQGGNPGGYTF.

The rearrangement joins TRBV6-5 to TRBJ2-7; 12 bases match TRBD1. CDR1 is MNHEY and CDR2 is SVGAGI in the germline V gene. There are 14 residues in the CDR3. V dropped 6 bases and J dropped 7; count of bases not matched to a gene: 7. CDR3 DNA: TGTGCCAGCAGCCGCGGGACAGGGGGCGGGGAGCAGTACTTC. Its translation is CASSRGTGGGEQYF.

The chain has TRBV7-3 and TRBJ2-3, with 9 bases matching TRBD1. This CDR3 is 16 amino acids long. The germline V gene encodes CDR1 SGHTA and CDR2 FQGTGA. J was trimmed by 2 bases and V by 1 base; bases with no gene match: 4. CDR3 loop: CASSLRGDRATDTQYF. In DNA form, the CDR3 reads TGTGCCAGCAGCTTAAGGGGGGACAGGGCCACAGATACGCAGTATTTT.

This sequence joins TRBV18 and TRBJ2-3; 14 bases agree with TRBD2. This CDR3 is 13 amino acids long. Germline trimming cut 6 bases from V and 14 bases from J; bases unmatched to any gene: 7. Germline V CDR1 and CDR2: KGHSH, LQKENI. This chain's CDR3 is CASSEGLAGAWYF. The CDR3 bases are TGTGCCAGCTCCGAGGGACTAGCGGGAGCCTGGTATTTT.

This rearrangement joins TRBV5-8 to TRBJ2-1, with TRBD2 matching 8 bases. J was trimmed by 4 bases and V by 4 bases; bases with no gene match: 19. Germline CDR1 reads SGHTS; CDR2 reads YDEGEE. This CDR3 spans 19 amino acids. The CDR3 coding sequence is TGTGCCAGCAGCCTGCTGTCGGTAGCGGGAATCCCAATATACAATGAGCAGTTCTTC. It codes for CASSLLSVAGIPIYNEQFF. The whole variable domain, filled in from reference TRBV5-8 and TRBJ2-1, reads EAGVTQSPTHLIKTRGQQATLRCSPISGHTSVYWYQQALGLGLQFLLWYDEGEERNRGNFPPRFSGRQFPNYSSELNVNALELEDSALYLCASSLLSVAGIPIYNEQFFGPGTRLTVL.

This rearrangement joins TRBV9 to TRBJ1-3; D is unclear. V was clipped by 0 bases and J by 1 base, with 5 bases between them. The CDR3 is made up of 14 amino acids. Germline V CDR1 and CDR2: SGDLS, YYNGEE. DNA of the CDR3: TGTGCCAGCAGCGTAGAGACTTCTGGAAACACCATATATTTT. Amino acid sequence: CASSVETSGNTIYF.

This clone showed up just a few times. The chain uses TRBV9 and TRBJ1-2, with D uncertain. Germline values: CDR1 SGDLS, CDR2 YYNGEE. The CDR3 spans 14 residues. Trimming took 3 bases from V and 6 from J, leaving 15 bases between them. CDR3 residues: CASSAGTRPHGYTF. The CDR3 DNA is TGTGCCAGCAGCGCTGGTACGAGGCCCCATGGCTACACCTTC.

J is TRBJ2-1 and V is TRBV13; D ambiguous. The germline V and J ends were trimmed by 0 bases and 7 bases, with 13 bases remaining between them. The CDR3 spans 15 residues. Per germline, CDR1 PRHDT and CDR2 FYEKMQ (reference sequence). CDR3 sequence reads: CASSLGARYQNEQFF. Written as DNA, the CDR3 is TGTGCCAGCAGCTTAGGGGCCAGGTATCAAAATGAGCAGTTCTTC. Combining the CDR3 with reference TRBV13 and TRBJ2-1 gives the whole variable domain AAGVIQSPRHLIKEKRETATLKCYPIPRHDTVYWYQQGPGQDPQFLISFYEKMQSDKGSIPDRFSAQQFSDYHSELNMSSLELGDSALYFCASSLGARYQNEQFFGPGTRLTVL.

The rearrangement joins TRBV4-1 to TRBJ1-1, with TRBD1 matching over 7 bases. The CDR3 length is 15 residues. CDR1 MGHRA and CDR2 YSYEKL come from the germline V gene. J lost 5 bases, V lost 4 bases, and 10 bases had no gene match. DNA for the CDR3: TGCGCCAGCAGCCCGGCCCGATCAGGGGGAACTGAAGCTTTCTTT. As protein: CASSPARSGGTEAFF.

The rearrangement joins TRBV15 to TRBJ2-1, with TRBD1 as a possible D gene (6 bases). This CDR3 comprises 15 residues. Trimming pared 10 bases from V and 3 bases from J, leaving 19 bases between. Germline CDR1 reads LNHNV; CDR2 reads YYDKDF (reference sequence). The CDR3 DNA reads TGTGCCATTCAAGTGGACAGAACCCGCTACAATGAGCAGTTCTTC. This encodes CAIQVDRTRYNEQFF.

The chain combines TRBV6-2 or TRBV6-3 with TRBJ2-1; D call uncertain. CDR1 is MNHEY, CDR2 SVGEGT, per germline. This CDR3 region has 16 residues. Trimming took off 8 bases at V and 10 bases at J, with 27 bases between the two ends. Here the CDR3 reads CASCFRAAAHMSEQFF. The DNA of the CDR3 is TGTGCCAGCTGTTTTCGAGCAGCCGCCCATATGAGCGAGCAGTTCTTC.